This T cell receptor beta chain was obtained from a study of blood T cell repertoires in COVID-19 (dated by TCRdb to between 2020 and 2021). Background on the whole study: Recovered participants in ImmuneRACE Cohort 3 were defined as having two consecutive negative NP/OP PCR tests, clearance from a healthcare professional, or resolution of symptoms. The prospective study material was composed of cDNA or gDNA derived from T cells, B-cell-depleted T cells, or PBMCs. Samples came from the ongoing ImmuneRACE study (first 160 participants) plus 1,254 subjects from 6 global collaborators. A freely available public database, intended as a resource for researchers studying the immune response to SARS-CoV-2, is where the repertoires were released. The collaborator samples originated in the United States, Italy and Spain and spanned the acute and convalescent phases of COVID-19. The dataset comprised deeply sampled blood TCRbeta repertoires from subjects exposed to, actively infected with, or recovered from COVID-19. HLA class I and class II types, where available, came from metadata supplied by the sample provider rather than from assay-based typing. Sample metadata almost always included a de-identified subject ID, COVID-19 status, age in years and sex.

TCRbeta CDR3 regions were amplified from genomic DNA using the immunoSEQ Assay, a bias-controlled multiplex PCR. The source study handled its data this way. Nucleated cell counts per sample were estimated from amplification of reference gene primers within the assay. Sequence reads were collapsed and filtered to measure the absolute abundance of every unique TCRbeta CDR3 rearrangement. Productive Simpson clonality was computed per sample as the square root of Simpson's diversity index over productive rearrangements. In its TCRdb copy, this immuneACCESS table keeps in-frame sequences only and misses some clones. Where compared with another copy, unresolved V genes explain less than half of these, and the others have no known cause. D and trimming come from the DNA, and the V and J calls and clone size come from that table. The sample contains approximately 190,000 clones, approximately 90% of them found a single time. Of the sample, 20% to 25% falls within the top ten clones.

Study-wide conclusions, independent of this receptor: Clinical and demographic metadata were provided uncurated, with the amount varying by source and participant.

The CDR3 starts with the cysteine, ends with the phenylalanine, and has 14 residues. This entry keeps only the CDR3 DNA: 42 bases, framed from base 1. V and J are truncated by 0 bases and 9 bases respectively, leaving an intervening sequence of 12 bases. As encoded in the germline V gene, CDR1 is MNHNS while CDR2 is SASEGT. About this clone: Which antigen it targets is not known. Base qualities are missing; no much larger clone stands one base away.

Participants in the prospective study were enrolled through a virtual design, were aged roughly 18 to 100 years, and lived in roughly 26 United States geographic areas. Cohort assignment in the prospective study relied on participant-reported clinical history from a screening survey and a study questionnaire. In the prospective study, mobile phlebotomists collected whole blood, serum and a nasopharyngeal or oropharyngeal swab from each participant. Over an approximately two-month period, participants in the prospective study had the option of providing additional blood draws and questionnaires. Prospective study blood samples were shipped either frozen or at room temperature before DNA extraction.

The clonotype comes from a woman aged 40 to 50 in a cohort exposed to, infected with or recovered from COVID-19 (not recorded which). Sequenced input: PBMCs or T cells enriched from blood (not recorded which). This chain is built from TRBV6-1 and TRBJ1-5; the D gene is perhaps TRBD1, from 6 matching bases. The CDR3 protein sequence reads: CASSEALRGGPQHF. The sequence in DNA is TGTGCCAGCAGTGAAGCGCTTCGAGGGGGGCCCCAGCATTTT.